These T cell receptor beta chains were read from a single sample in a study of blood T cell repertoires in COVID-19. Sequencing used immunoSEQ multiplex PCR; TCRdb keeps in-frame clones, though not all of them. This table has about 110,000 clones, around 89% appearing once. The source material was peripheral blood. The receptors were gathered from a woman in her 50s with acute or convalescent COVID-19. Both conserved end residues are part of each CDR3. A D gene is named only where the DNA matches it firmly. Size tells how often a clone was seen (once, few, many) or the class of an expanded clone, and some rows leave it out.

NA,12,TRBV6-5,NA,TRBJ1-5,CASKGGNQPQHF,TGTGCCAGCAAAGGAGGCAATCAGCCCCAGCATTTT
NA,15,TRBV5-4,NA,TRBJ2-5,CASSLLRGTQETQYF,TGTGCCAGCAGCTTGTTACGCGGGACCCAAGAGACCCAGTACTTC
TRBD2,16,TRBV3-1/TRBV3-2,NA,TRBJ2-3,CASSQAGLAGVHTQYF,TGTGCCAGCAGCCAAGCAGGACTAGCGGGGGTTCATACGCAGTATTTT
NA,14,TRBV15,few,TRBJ1-5,CATSRVAYNQPQHF,TGTGCCACCAGCAGAGTAGCGTACAATCAGCCCCAGCATTTT
TRBD2,16,TRBV18,once,TRBJ2-5,CASSPPASGRGETQYF,TGTGCCAGCTCACCCCCCGCTAGCGGGAGAGGGGAGACCCAGTACTTC
NA,14,TRBV6-5,NA,TRBJ2-7,CASSSGRGTYEQYF,TGTGCCAGCAGTTCTGGCAGGGGAACCTACGAGCAGTACTTC
TRBD2,16,TRBV11-3,NA,TRBJ2-1,CASSSKGLAVNNEQFF,TGTGCCAGCAGCTCCAAGGGACTAGCGGTAAACAATGAGCAGTTCTTC
NA,13,TRBV7-2,NA,TRBJ2-7,CASSLALSHEQYF,TGTGCCAGCAGCTTAGCGTTATCTCACGAGCAGTACTTC
NA,13,TRBV29-1,NA,TRBJ2-2,CSVVASAAGELFF,TGCAGCGTTGTGGCTAGCGCTGCCGGGGAGCTGTTTTTT
TRBD2,17,TRBV4-1,NA,TRBJ2-1,CASSQDSRTSGSNEQFF,TGCGCCAGCAGCCAAGATAGTAGGACTAGCGGCTCCAATGAGCAGTTCTTC
NA,15,TRBV4-1,NA,TRBJ1-4,CASSQDWGHNEKLFF,TGCGCCAGCAGCCAAGATTGGGGCCATAATGAAAAACTGTTTTTT
NA,16,TRBV4-1,NA,TRBJ2-1,CASSQDLRPSYNEQFF,TGCGCCAGCAGCCAAGATTTGCGTCCCTCCTACAATGAGCAGTTCTTC
NA,12,TRBV24-1,NA,TRBJ1-1,CATSSGGYEAFF,TGTGCCACCAGTTCCGGGGGATATGAAGCTTTCTTT
TRBD1,15,TRBV5-1,medium-sized,TRBJ1-1,CASSVTGTGAGEAFF,TGCGCCAGCAGCGTGACCGGGACAGGGGCCGGTGAAGCTTTCTTT
TRBD1,13,TRBV6-5,NA,TRBJ1-6,CASRYQGGSPLHF,TGTGCCAGCCGGTATCAGGGGGGTTCACCCCTCCACTTT
TRBD2,15,TRBV5-8,NA,TRBJ2-5,CASSSGLAGVKTQYF,TGTGCCAGCAGCTCGGGACTAGCGGGAGTCAAGACCCAGTACTTC
NA,18,TRBV11-1,NA,TRBJ2-3,CASSLAPPGAGSTDTQYF,TGTGCCAGCAGCTTAGCCCCCCCCGGGGCGGGGAGCACAGATACGCAGTATTTT
NA,15,TRBV4-2,NA,TRBJ1-5,CASSQAAGDDQPQHF,TGTGCCAGCAGCCAAGCAGCAGGCGACGATCAGCCCCAGCATTTT
NA,16,TRBV6-5,NA,TRBJ2-1,CASSYGGGSSYNEQFF,TGTGCCAGCAGTTACGGGGGCGGGAGCTCCTACAATGAGCAGTTCTTC
TRBD1,16,TRBV15,NA,TRBJ1-2,CATSRGGQGRDYGYTF,TGTGCCACCAGCAGAGGGGGACAGGGACGGGACTATGGCTACACCTTC
TRBD1,17,TRBV24-1,NA,TRBJ2-1,CATSEGPGTGTYHEQFF,TGTGCCACCAGTGAGGGCCCCGGGACAGGGACCTACCATGAGCAGTTCTTC
TRBD1,16,TRBV15,NA,TRBJ1-4,CATSGGTVRLYEKLFF,TGTGCCACCAGCGGCGGGACAGTGCGGTTGTATGAAAAACTGTTTTTT
TRBD2,16,TRBV18,NA,TRBJ2-1,CASSPRLAGSYNEQFF,TGTGCCAGCTCACCGAGACTAGCGGGCTCCTACAATGAGCAGTTCTTC
NA,12,TRBV7-9,NA,TRBJ2-5,CASTVGVETQYF,TGTGCCAGCACCGTGGGAGTAGAGACCCAGTACTTC
NA,13,TRBV28,NA,TRBJ2-3,CASTIIQGDTQYF,TGTGCCAGCACGATTATACAGGGAGATACGCAGTATTTT
NA,14,TRBV7-2,NA,TRBJ1-5,CASSLAGGNQPQHF,TGTGCCAGCAGCTTAGCAGGGGGCAATCAGCCCCAGCATTTT
NA,15,TRBV9,NA,TRBJ1-2,CASSPRGAGNYGYTF,TGTGCCAGCAGCCCCCGTGGGGCAGGGAACTATGGCTACACCTTC
NA,12,TRBV3-1/TRBV3-2,NA,TRBJ2-2,CASSQASGELFF,TGTGCCAGCAGCCAAGCTAGCGGGGAGCTGTTTTTT
NA,13,TRBV3-1/TRBV3-2,NA,TRBJ2-2,CASSQVVTGELFF,TGTGCCAGCAGCCAAGTCGTCACCGGGGAGCTGTTTTTT
TRBD1,18,TRBV3-1/TRBV3-2,NA,TRBJ1-1,CASSQNRDRGLSGTEAFF,TGTGCCAGCAGCCAAAACCGGGACAGGGGGCTGAGCGGCACTGAAGCTTTCTTT
TRBD1,14,TRBV19,NA,TRBJ2-5,CASRKGTVTETQYF,TGTGCCAGCCGGAAGGGGACAGTGACCGAGACCCAGTACTTC
TRBD2,15,TRBV10-3,NA,TRBJ2-1,CAISEVAGVYNEQFF,TGTGCCATCAGTGAGGTAGCGGGAGTTTACAATGAGCAGTTCTTC
TRBD1,14,TRBV6-6,NA,TRBJ1-5,CASSRQGYNQPQHF,TGTGCCAGCAGTCGACAGGGGTACAATCAGCCCCAGCATTTT
TRBD2,16,TRBV19,NA,TRBJ2-5,CASSIGSSVGGETQYF,TGTGCCAGTAGTATTGGGAGTAGCGTGGGGGGGGAGACCCAGTACTTC
NA,15,TRBV2,NA,TRBJ1-5,CASSEIRGGNQPQHF,TGTGCCAGCAGTGAGATCAGGGGTGGCAATCAGCCCCAGCATTTT
TRBD1,14,TRBV2,NA,TRBJ2-3,CASRGGQGSDTQYF,TGTGCCAGCAGGGGGGGACAGGGGTCAGATACGCAGTATTTT
NA,15,TRBV5-4,NA,TRBJ2-2,CASSAQAQNTGELFF,TGTGCCAGCAGCGCACAGGCACAGAACACCGGGGAGCTGTTTTTT
TRBD2,13,TRBV11-3,NA,TRBJ2-1,CASSLGGGNEQFF,TGTGCCAGCAGCTTAGGGGGGGGCAATGAGCAGTTCTTC
NA,13,TRBV6-5,NA,TRBJ1-5,CASSPTESRPQHF,TGTGCCAGCAGTCCGACAGAATCCAGGCCCCAGCATTTT
NA,15,TRBV11-2,NA,TRBJ2-1,CASSTAPESYNEQFF,TGTGCCAGCAGCACAGCTCCGGAATCCTACAATGAGCAGTTCTTC
NA,16,TRBV7-9,NA,TRBJ2-7,CASNKQSEESPYEQYF,TGTGCCAGCAACAAACAGAGTGAGGAGAGCCCCTACGAGCAGTACTTC
NA,14,TRBV7-9,NA,TRBJ2-2,CASSLTGNTGELFF,TGTGCCAGCAGCCTTACAGGGAACACCGGGGAGCTGTTTTTT
TRBD1,14,TRBV6-5,once,TRBJ1-6,CASSRQGWNSPLHF,TGTGCCAGCAGTAGACAGGGGTGGAATTCACCCCTCCACTTT
TRBD2,14,TRBV7-2,NA,TRBJ2-7,CASSPGTSGTRQYF,TGTGCCAGCAGCCCGGGGACTAGCGGGACGAGGCAGTACTTC
NA,14,TRBV5-1,once,TRBJ1-1,CASSLSAEGTEAFF,TGCGCCAGCAGCTTGTCAGCGGAGGGAACTGAAGCTTTCTTT
NA,11,TRBV7-9,NA,TRBJ2-1,CASSLEVEQFF,TGTGCCAGCAGCCTCGAGGTTGAGCAGTTCTTC
NA,13,TRBV12-3/TRBV12-4,NA,TRBJ2-2,CASSFSQGGELFF,TGTGCCAGCAGTTTTTCCCAGGGCGGGGAGCTGTTTTTT
TRBD1,15,TRBV19,NA,TRBJ2-7,CASSRGQATSYEQYF,TGTGCCAGTAGCCGCGGACAGGCGACCTCCTACGAGCAGTACTTC